Described below is a single T cell receptor (beta chain) sequence and its context. Other DNA sequences in this specimen translate into the identical CDR3. The record originates from a study of blood T cell repertoires in COVID-19. Study background: COVID-19 samples, acute and convalescent, were from the United States, Italy and Spain. T cells, B-cell-depleted T cells, or PBMCs supplied cDNA or gDNA.

Germline lookup yields CDR1 LGHNA and CDR2 YNFKEQ. V was cut by 0 bases and J by 5 bases, with 5 bases left in between. CDR3 length equals 12 residues. As originally analysed: Amplified reference gene primers provided the basis for estimating nucleated cell counts. Here immunoSEQ multiplex PCR was the method, and the copy in TCRdb shows in-frame clones only, minus some. Clone size and V and J calls were adopted from that table, with D and trimming inferred from the DNA. The data show nearly 350,000 clones, around four fifths seen once. V gene TRBV4-2 combines with J gene TRBJ2-7; perhaps TRBD1 as D (5 bases). The specimen sequenced was peripheral blood. The receptor was derived from a man aged 30 to 45 with active or convalescent COVID-19. The CDR3 reads CASSQDRDEQYF. The CDR3 nucleotides read TGTGCCAGCAGCCAAGACAGGGACGAGCAGTACTTC.